Each of the 3 T cell receptor beta chains below was sequenced from the same sample in a study of OX40 agonist ivuxolimab in advanced cancers. TCRdb's table, derived via immunoSEQ multiplex PCR, lists solely in-frame clones and lacks some. The data contain 37,000 or so clones, 70% to 90% of them singletons. Sequencing used CD4+ or CD8+ T cells sorted from blood, obtained in a trial of the OX40 agonist ivuxolimab. These receptors were obtained from an adult with an advanced solid tumor such as melanoma, head and neck, liver or kidney cancer.

The chain has TRBV19 and TRBJ1-2, with 9 positions matching TRBD1. Losses at the gene ends were 6 bases for V and 5 bases for J; bases not matched to a gene: 10. Germline assignment: CDR1 LNHDA and CDR2 SQIVND (reference sequence). The CDR3 covers 15 residues. Here the CDR3 DNA reads TGTGCCAGTAGCGACCGGGACAGGGCTCGGTATGGCTACACCTTC. This translates into CASSDRDRARYGYTF. Filled out from reference TRBV19 and TRBJ1-2, the complete variable domain reads DGGITQSPKYLFRKEGQNVTLSCEQNLNHDAMYWYRQDPGQGLRLIYYSQIVNDFQKGDIAEGYSVSREKKESFPLTVTSAQKNPTAFYLCASSDRDRARYGYTFGSGTRLTVV.

V usage is TRBV7-6 and J usage is TRBJ2-1, with 12 positions matching TRBD2. Germline V gene sequence: CDR1 SGHVS, CDR2 FNYEAQ. This CDR3 is built from 15 residues. The junction had 5 bases not matched to a gene; V was cut back by 3 bases and J by 8 bases. The chain's CDR3 is CASSLSSGGADEQFF. In DNA, the CDR3 is TGTGCCAGCAGCTTGTCTAGCGGGGGGGCCGATGAGCAGTTCTTC. The full variable domain, in which reference TRBV7-6 and TRBJ2-1 provide the parts outside the CDR3, is GAGVSQSPRYKVTKRGQDVALRCDPISGHVSLYWYRQALGQGPEFLTYFNYEAQQDKSGLPNDRFSAERPEGSISTLTIQRTEQRDSAMYRCASSLSSGGADEQFFGPGTRLTVL.

The V gene is TRBV7-2, the J gene TRBJ2-1, with D unclear. Trimming stripped 5 bases from V and 3 bases from J, with 11 bases between. The CDR3 has 14 residues. Per the germline V gene, CDR1 is SGHTA and CDR2 is FQGNSA. CDR3 DNA sequence: TGTGCCAGCAGCGACCTGATAAGCTACAATGAGCAGTTCTTC. Residues: CASSDLISYNEQFF.